The 21 T cell receptor beta chains in this list originate from one sample, sequenced in a study of metastatic and nonmetastatic thyroid tumors. With MiXCR, TCRdb reprocessed the PCR reads. The table records some 25,000 clones, roughly a fifth of them present only once. Nobody among the patients had been given any treatment before thyroid surgery. What was sequenced was blood. The receptors originated from a female donor with papillary thyroid cancer or a benign thyroid nodule (not recorded which). Some clones in this sample may be carry-over from other donors' samples.

A word on this clone: One end of the junction fails to match germline, which may point to a read error. As DNA, the CDR3 is TGTGCCATCGGAAGGGATGGGAACACCTTATATTTT. Translation: CAIGRDGNTLYF. The rearrangement links TRBV10-3 to TRBJ1-3; D not resolved. The CDR3 contains 12 residues. The germline V gene encodes CDR1 ENHRY and CDR2 SYGVKD.

Many counts were recorded for this clone. The J gene is TRBJ1-1, the V gene TRBV12-3 or TRBV12-4; the D is unclear. This CDR3 region has 13 residues. Trimming pared 6 bases from V and 1 base from J, leaving 9 bases between. CDR3 sequence: CASRSTWNTEAFF. CDR3 sequence (DNA): TGTGCCAGCAGGTCTACCTGGAACACTGAAGCTTTCTTT.

There are a few counts of this clone. This chain joins TRBV19 and TRBJ1-1, with D possibly matching TRBD1 (5 bases). The CDR3 contains 12 residues. Deletions cut 9 bases from V and 3 bases from J, with 11 bases between. Germline values: CDR1 LNHDA, CDR2 SQIVND (reference sequence). CDR3 sequence: CARGRQYTEAFF. Written as DNA, the CDR3 is TGTGCCAGGGGGCGACAGTACACTGAAGCTTTCTTT.

This clone was found many times. The chain is built from TRBV3-1 and TRBJ1-4, with TRBD1 as a possible D gene (5 bases). This CDR3 region has 14 residues. CDR1 LGHDT and CDR2 YNNKEL come from the germline V gene (reference sequence). Between the trimmed V and J ends, which lost 0 bases and 6 bases, there was a span of 8 bases. The CDR3 is CASSQEGDHEKLFF. DNA of the CDR3: TGTGCCAGCAGCCAAGAGGGGGACCATGAAAAACTGTTTTTT.

Comments on this clone: Without the conserved terminal phenylalanine or tryptophan, this CDR3 likely stems from a read error. In nucleotides, the CDR3 is TGTGCCACCAGTGATTGGGGAGGGGGGACCCAGTACTAC. This gives the protein CATSDWGGGTQYY. J is TRBJ2-5 and V is TRBV24-1; D might be TRBD2 (7 bases). The V and J ends lost 2 bases and 7 bases respectively, with 10 bases between them. Germline V gives CDR1 KGHDR, CDR2 SFDVKD. This CDR3 has 13 residues.

The chain links TRBV5-6 to TRBJ2-7; TRBD2 matches at 7 bases. The CDR3 covers 15 residues. V shed 9 bases, J shed 2 bases, and the junction held 14 bases outside the gene matches. Germline values: CDR1 SGHDT, CDR2 YYEEEE. The CDR3 spells CANRPTGGSPYEQYF. For the CDR3, the DNA is TGTGCCAACAGACCAACCGGGGGGTCCCCCTACGAGCAGTACTTC.

This clone occurred many times. The chain is built from TRBV20-1 and TRBJ1-5, with a tentative D call TRBD1 (5 bases). The CDR3 totals 17 residues. Between the trimmed V and J ends, which lost 3 bases and 2 bases, there was a span of 20 bases. CDR1 DFQATT and CDR2 SNEGSKA come from the germline V gene (reference sequence). CDR3 region: CSARPGLGSGGNQPQHF. In nucleotides, the CDR3 is TGCAGTGCTAGGCCAGGGCTGGGTTCGGGGGGCAATCAGCCCCAGCATTTT.

This sequence joins TRBV6-1 and TRBJ2-7, with 7 bases lining up with TRBD1. This CDR3 is built from 14 residues. The trim removed 2 bases at V and 0 bases at J, leaving 1 base unmatched. From germline, CDR1 is MNHNS and CDR2 SASEGT. DNA of the CDR3: TGTGCCAGCAGTGAAAGGGACAGCTCCTACGAGCAGTACTTC. Translation gives CASSERDSSYEQYF.

This clone was counted at least ten times. The chain links TRBV29-1 to TRBJ2-3; TRBD1 matches 7 bases. Per germline, CDR1 SQVTM and CDR2 ANQGSEA. The V and J ends lost 7 bases and 4 bases, in that order; junction bases with no gene match: 8. The CDR3 has 13 amino acids. CDR3 region: CSGGTAAADTQYF. The CDR3 coding sequence is TGCAGCGGGGGGACAGCCGCGGCAGATACGCAGTATTTT.

By sample fraction, this clone is medium-sized. This rearrangement joins TRBV6-1 to TRBJ1-5; a weak D match, TRBD1 (5 bases). Germline CDR1 is MNHNS and CDR2 is SASEGT. The V end was cut by 6 bases, the J end by 1 base, with 7 bases between. The CDR3 contains 13 residues. The CDR3 is CASRDKSNQPQHF. The CDR3 DNA sequence: TGTGCCAGCAGGGACAAAAGCAATCAGCCCCAGCATTTT.

J is TRBJ2-7 and V is TRBV30; D not resolved. The germline CDR1 and CDR2 sequences are GTSNPN and SVGIG (reference sequence). This CDR3 has 12 amino acids. Trimming removed 2 bases at V and 0 bases at J, with 5 bases between. The CDR3 DNA follows: TGTGCCTGGAGTCCGAGCTCCTACGAGCAGTACTTC. Translation gives CAWSPSSYEQYF.

This clone was seen ten or more times. This CDR3 is CASSPRTVDLDTEAFF. The CDR3, as DNA: TGTGCCAGCAGCCCACGGACAGTAGATTTGGACACTGAAGCTTTCTTT. V usage is TRBV11-1 and J usage is TRBJ1-1; D perhaps matches TRBD1 (6 bases). CDR3 length: 16 amino acids. Germline loops: CDR1 SGHAT, CDR2 FQDESV (reference sequence). The V end was cut by 5 bases, the J end by 3 bases, with 19 bases between.

This clone is medium-sized. This rearrangement joins TRBV15 to TRBJ1-2; D uncertain. The V end lost 0 bases, the J end lost 4 bases, and 9 bases lay between the germline ends. This CDR3 spans 14 amino acids. Per germline, CDR1 LNHNV and CDR2 YYDKDF (reference sequence). CDR3 protein: CATSRDGRGYGYTF. The CDR3 DNA reads as TGTGCCACCAGCAGAGATGGAAGAGGCTATGGCTACACCTTC.

This clone has ten or more counts. CDR3 DNA sequence: TGTGCCAGCGGAAGCAGGGAAAGGAACACTGAAGCTTTCTTT. This codes for CASGSRERNTEAFF. The V gene is TRBV7-8, the J gene TRBJ1-1; a weak D match, TRBD1 (5 bases). Germline V gives CDR1 SGHVS, CDR2 FQNEAQ. Trimming removed 8 bases at V and 1 base at J, with 14 bases between. This CDR3 has 14 amino acids.

This clone appeared a few times. The chain uses TRBV27 and TRBJ2-1; 9 bases map to TRBD1. Germline V gene lookup returns CDR1 MNHEY and CDR2 SMNVEV (reference sequence). The junction had 11 bases not matched to a gene; V was cut back by 6 bases and J by 5 bases. The CDR3 has 16 residues. The CDR3: CASRPFRDRADNEQFF. CDR3 nucleotides: TGTGCCAGCAGGCCATTCCGGGACAGGGCCGACAATGAGCAGTTCTTC.

On this clone itself: The junction departs from the called germline gene at one end, perhaps through a read error. The gene calls are TRBV20-1 and TRBJ2-1; D unclear. The germline CDR1 and CDR2 sequences are DFQATT and SNEGSKA (reference sequence). The CDR3 length is 15 residues. CDR3 residues: CSARDPGLYYNEQLF. The CDR3 bases are TGCAGTGCTAGGGACCCGGGCCTCTACTACAATGAGCAGCTCTTC.

V and J are TRBV27 and TRBJ2-5; no definite D call. CDR3 size: 14 residues. Germline V gives CDR1 MNHEY, CDR2 SMNVEV (reference sequence). Between the trimmed V and J ends, which lost 8 bases and 0 bases, there was a span of 13 bases. The CDR3 here is CASYGVGNQETQYF. In DNA, the CDR3 is TGTGCCAGCTACGGTGTTGGAAACCAAGAGACCCAGTACTTC.

This clone ranks as medium-sized (0.01 to 0.1%). The chain couples TRBV12-3 or TRBV12-4 to TRBJ2-7; TRBD2 agrees at 7 bases. This CDR3 has 14 amino acids. Unmatched junction bases numbered 6, after V lost 5 bases and J lost 2 bases. CDR3 DNA: TGTGCCAGCAGTGGGGGGGACGGAACCTACGAGCAGTACTTC. It encodes CASSGGDGTYEQYF.

Many counts were recorded for this clone. V and J are TRBV11-2 and TRBJ1-4; D might be TRBD1 (5 bases). Trimming removed 5 bases at V and 0 bases at J, with 13 bases between. The CDR3 covers 16 residues. The germline V gene has CDR1 SGHAT and CDR2 FQNNGV. CDR3 region: CASSLGGTATNEKLFF. The DNA of the CDR3 is TGTGCCAGCAGCCTTGGGGGAACTGCAACTAATGAAAAACTGTTTTTT.

The chain carries TRBV30 and TRBJ2-2; 8 bases map to TRBD1. Germline CDR1 GTSNPN, CDR2 SVGIG (reference sequence). The CDR3 totals 14 residues. The V and J ends lost 5 bases and 3 bases, in that order; junction bases with no gene match: 5. For the CDR3, the DNA is TGTGCCTGGTCACAGGGGGGTTACACCGGGGAGCTGTTTTTT. Translated: CAWSQGGYTGELFF.

By sample fraction, this clone is medium-sized. This sequence joins TRBV12-3 or TRBV12-4 and TRBJ1-2; 9 nucleotides agree with TRBD1. This CDR3 is 15 amino acids long. Losses at the gene ends were 2 bases for V and 4 bases for J; bases not matched to a gene: 5. For the CDR3, the DNA is TGTGCCAGCAGTTTAATGACAGGGGGTAGCTATGGCTACACCTTC. Encoded protein: CASSLMTGGSYGYTF.